The clone carrying this T cell receptor beta chain came up once. As yet, its antigen is unknown. Assay used: immunoSEQ multiplex PCR; TCRdb lists only in-frame clones, some missing. The sample shows about 120,000 clones, approximately 95% of them seen only once. Per the germline V gene, CDR1 is MNHEY and CDR2 is SMNVEV (reference sequence). V gave up 4 bases and J gave up 8 bases, with 11 bases separating them. CDR3 length equals 12 residues. This sample stems from a study of graft-versus-host responses after intestinal transplantation. Study details: Among the recipients, all got anti-thymocyte globulin induction and then tacrolimus and steroids for 3 to 4 years.

Points from the study as a whole: Allograft graft-versus-host to host-versus-graft clonal ratios ran high in patients with graft-donor T cell macrochimerism. There were GvH clones found in recipient marrow, and some of them appeared first in ileum or blood.

The gene calls are TRBV27 and TRBJ1-2; D ambiguous. Source: unstimulated CD4+ T cells sorted from spleen or lymph node cells, taken before intestinal transplant. This TCR derives from a human donor who received an intestinal transplant. CDR3 sequence reads: CASSSLGGGYTF. The CDR3 coding sequence is TGTGCCAGCAGTTCCCTAGGCGGAGGCTACACCTTC.